The rows below give T cell receptor beta chains drawn from one sample of a study of blood T cells in healthy people across ages. TCRdb reanalysed the 5' RACE reads using MiXCR and keeps one entry per CDR3 protein. Of about 830,000 distinct CDR3 sequences in the sample, 55% to 65% were seen once. Specimen: blood. Receptors originate from a man aged 25 to 45 in good health. The CDR3 runs from the conserved cysteine through the conserved F or W. Fields, in order: D gene, J gene, CDR3 length, clone size, V gene, CDR3 DNA, CDR3 protein. A D gene is named only where the DNA matches it firmly. Clone size, where shown, is once, few, many, or a class for clones that have expanded.

-,TRBJ1-2,16,once,TRBV18,TGTGCCAGCTTACCACCTCCCAGCTTAGCTAACTATGGCTACACCTTC,CASLPPPSLANYGYTF
-,TRBJ2-1,14,-,TRBV12-3/TRBV12-4,TGTGCCAGCACCACCGGGACGGGTAGGGATGAGCAGTTCTTC,CASTTGTGRDEQFF
TRBD2,TRBJ2-5,14,-,TRBV20-1,TGCAGTGCTAGAGCTAGCGGGGGGTCAGAGACCCAGTACTTC,CSARASGGSETQYF
-,TRBJ2-1,15,-,TRBV4-3,TGCGCCAGCAGCTTCTACAGAACGGCCAACAATGAGCAGTTCTTC,CASSFYRTANNEQFF
-,TRBJ2-5,13,-,TRBV6-1,TGTGCCAGCAGTGAACAAGGTTTGGAGACCCAGTACTTC,CASSEQGLETQYF
TRBD1,TRBJ1-6,14,-,TRBV7-2,TGTGCCGTAGACCGGGACAGGCAAAATTCACCCCTCCACTTT,CAVDRDRQNSPLHF
-,TRBJ2-7,14,-,TRBV10-3,TGTGCCATCAGACTTACACCACAGGCCCACGAGCAGTACTTC,CAIRLTPQAHEQYF
-,TRBJ1-2,15,-,TRBV28,TGTGCCAGCAGTTTCCTGGACAGCATATACTATGGCTACACCTTC,CASSFLDSIYYGYTF
TRBD2,TRBJ2-1,14,-,TRBV29-1,TGCAGCGTCGAAACTAGCGGGGGGTACAATGAGCAGTTCTTC,CSVETSGGYNEQFF
TRBD1,TRBJ2-7,14,-,TRBV7-9,TGTGCCAGCAGCTTACTGGACAGGGAGTACGAGCAGTACTTC,CASSLLDREYEQYF
TRBD1,TRBJ2-3,14,-,TRBV7-9,TGTGCCAGCAGACGTCGGACAGGGACTGATACGCAGTATTTT,CASRRRTGTDTQYF
TRBD2,TRBJ2-7,16,-,TRBV7-2,TGTGCCAGCAGTCAAACTAGCGGGGGAGCCCCCTACGAGCAGTACTTC,CASSQTSGGAPYEQYF
-,TRBJ1-1,12,-,TRBV3-1,TGTGCCAGCAGCCAAGCCAACACTGAAGCTTTCTTT,CASSQANTEAFF
-,TRBJ2-7,15,-,TRBV7-9,TGTGCCAGCAGCCCTTGGGTCGTAGGGTCTCTCGAGCAGTACTTC,CASSPWVVGSLEQYF
-,TRBJ2-1,14,-,TRBV10-3,TGTGCCATCAGTCGGGGATCTTCATGGGATGAGCAGTTCTTC,CAISRGSSWDEQFF
TRBD1,TRBJ2-7,15,-,TRBV30,TGTGCCTGGAGGGGACCGGGACAGGGGCTCTACGAGCAGTACTTC,CAWRGPGQGLYEQYF
TRBD1,TRBJ2-7,15,few,TRBV7-9,TGTGCCAGCAGCTTCGGACAGGGGGCTGAGTACGAGCAGTACTTC,CASSFGQGAEYEQYF
-,TRBJ2-4,13,few,TRBV7-2,TGTGCCAGCAGACCCGGGCCCCAAAACATTCAGTACTTC,CASRPGPQNIQYF
-,TRBJ2-3,14,-,TRBV7-9,TGTGCCAGCAGCTTAGAGGTAGAGCGGGATACGCAGTATTTT,CASSLEVERDTQYF
-,TRBJ1-6,13,-,TRBV9,TGTGCCAGCAGCGCCCCAGGGAATTCACCCCTCCACTTT,CASSAPGNSPLHF
TRBD2,TRBJ2-1,15,-,TRBV5-1,TGCGCCAGCAGCTTGAGGTCTAGCGGTTACAATGAGCAGTTCTTC,CASSLRSSGYNEQFF
-,TRBJ1-1,14,few,TRBV12-3/TRBV12-4,TGTGCCAGCAGCACCCACAGTGGGGGAGGTGAGGCTTTCTTT,CASSTHSGGGEAFF
-,TRBJ1-4,15,-,TRBV20-1,TGCAGTGCTAGACCGCACCGATCAACTAATGAAAAACTGTTTTTT,CSARPHRSTNEKLFF
TRBD1,TRBJ2-3,16,-,TRBV5-5,TGCGCCAGCAGCTTGTTGGGACAGCGGTCCTCAGATACGCAGTATTTT,CASSLLGQRSSDTQYF
TRBD1,TRBJ2-1,15,-,TRBV15,TGTGCCACCAGCAGTCCGGACAGGGCCTACAATGAGCGGTTCTTC,CATSSPDRAYNERFF
TRBD2,TRBJ2-3,14,-,TRBV6-4,TGTGCCAGCAGTACCGGGACTACCCACGGCCGGCAGTATTTT,CASSTGTTHGRQYF
-,TRBJ2-6,18,-,TRBV3-1,TGTGCCAGCAGCCTCCGTCTTGCGACCCCCTCTGGGGCCAACGTCCTGACTTTC,CASSLRLATPSGANVLTF
-,TRBJ2-1,15,-,TRBV10-3,TGTGCCATCGGACAGACTGACAGCTCCTACAATGAGCAGTTCTTC,CAIGQTDSSYNEQFF
-,TRBJ2-3,17,-,TRBV7-2,TGTGCCAGCAGCCCCCAGAAGGGGTTCCAGGGCACAGATACGCAGTATTTT,CASSPQKGFQGTDTQYF
TRBD1,TRBJ2-7,15,once,TRBV20-1,TGCAGCGCTAGGGGGACAGGGATGAGCTCCTACGAGCAGTACTTC,CSARGTGMSSYEQYF
-,TRBJ2-1,14,-,TRBV4-2,TGTGCCAGCAACCAAGGGGTCCTCTACAATGAGCAGTTCTTC,CASNQGVLYNEQFF
TRBD2,TRBJ2-3,14,few,TRBV7-9,TGTGCCAGCGATAGCGGGATTCACACAGATACGCAGTATTTT,CASDSGIHTDTQYF
-,TRBJ2-1,14,-,TRBV20-1,TGCAGTGCTAGGGACCCCCGAACGCACAATGAGCAGTTCTTC,CSARDPRTHNEQFF
TRBD2,TRBJ2-5,15,-,TRBV20-1,TGCAGTGCTAGACGTCAAGCGGGGGGGCAAGAGACCCAGTACTTC,CSARRQAGGQETQYF
TRBD1,TRBJ1-6,16,once,TRBV28,TGTGCCAGCAGTTATAGAGGGACAGCGGGCGGTTCACCCCTCCACTTT,CASSYRGTAGGSPLHF
TRBD1,TRBJ1-1,15,-,TRBV7-3,TGTGCCAGCAGCTCGGGACAGCCCCCAAACACTGAAGCTTTCTTT,CASSSGQPPNTEAFF
-,TRBJ2-7,15,-,TRBV27,TGTGCCAGCAGTTACCGGGGACGGGGGACCTACGAGCAGTACTTC,CASSYRGRGTYEQYF
-,TRBJ1-5,15,-,TRBV12-3/TRBV12-4,TGTGCCAGCAGCTACCGACAGCCCAGCAATCAGCCCCAGCATTTT,CASSYRQPSNQPQHF
-,TRBJ2-2,14,-,TRBV29-1,TGCAGCGTTGAGCCTCAGGGGAACACCGGGGAGCTGTTTTTT,CSVEPQGNTGELFF
-,TRBJ1-1,13,few,TRBV27,TGTGCCACCGAAAGCCCGTTTCACACTGAAGCTTTCTTT,CATESPFHTEAFF
TRBD2,TRBJ2-3,15,-,TRBV10-3,TGTGCCATCAGCTCGACTAGCGGGGCCGTGGATACGCAGTATTTT,CAISSTSGAVDTQYF